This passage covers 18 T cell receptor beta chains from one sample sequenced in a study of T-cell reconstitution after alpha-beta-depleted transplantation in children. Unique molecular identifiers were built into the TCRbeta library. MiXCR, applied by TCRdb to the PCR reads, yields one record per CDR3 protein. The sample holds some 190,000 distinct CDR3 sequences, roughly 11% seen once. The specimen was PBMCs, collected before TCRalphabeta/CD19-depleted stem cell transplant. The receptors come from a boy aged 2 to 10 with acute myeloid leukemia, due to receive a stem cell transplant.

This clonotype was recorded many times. CDR3: CASSQWTGGLLNYGYTF. In DNA, the CDR3 is TGTGCCAGCAGCCAATGGACAGGGGGGCTCCTTAACTATGGCTACACCTTC. The chain recombines TRBV14 with TRBJ1-2; 10 nucleotides align to TRBD1. V was pared by 2 bases and J by 1 base, with 7 bases of the junction left unmatched. CDR3 length equals 17 residues. Germline loops: CDR1 SGHDN, CDR2 FVKESK.

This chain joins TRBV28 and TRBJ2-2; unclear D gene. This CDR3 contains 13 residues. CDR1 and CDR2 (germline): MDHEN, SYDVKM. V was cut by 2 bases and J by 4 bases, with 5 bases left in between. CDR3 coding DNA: TGTGCCAGCAGTTTAACCGCCACCGGGGAGCTGTTTTTT. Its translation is CASSLTATGELFF.

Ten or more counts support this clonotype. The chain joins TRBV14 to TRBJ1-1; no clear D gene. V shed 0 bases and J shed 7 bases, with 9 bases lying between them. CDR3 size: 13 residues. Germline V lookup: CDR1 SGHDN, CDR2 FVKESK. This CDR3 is CASSQDFGSEAFF. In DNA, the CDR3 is TGTGCCAGCAGCCAAGATTTTGGGAGTGAAGCTTTCTTT.

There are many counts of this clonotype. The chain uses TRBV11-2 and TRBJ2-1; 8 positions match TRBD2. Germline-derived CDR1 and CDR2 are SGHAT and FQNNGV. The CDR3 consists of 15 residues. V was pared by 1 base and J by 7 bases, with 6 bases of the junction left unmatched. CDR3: CASSLGAGAYNEQFF. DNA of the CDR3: TGTGCCAGCAGCTTAGGAGCGGGAGCTTATAATGAGCAGTTCTTC.

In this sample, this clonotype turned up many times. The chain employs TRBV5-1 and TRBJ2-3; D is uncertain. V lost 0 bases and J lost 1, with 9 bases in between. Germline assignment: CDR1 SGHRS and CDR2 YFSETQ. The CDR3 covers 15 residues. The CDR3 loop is CASSLERIGTDTQYF. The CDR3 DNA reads TGCGCCAGCAGCTTGGAAAGGATAGGCACAGATACGCAGTATTTT.

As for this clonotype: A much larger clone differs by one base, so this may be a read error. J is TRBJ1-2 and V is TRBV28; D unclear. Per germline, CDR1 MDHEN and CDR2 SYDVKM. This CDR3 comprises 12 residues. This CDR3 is CTSSFAIYGYTF. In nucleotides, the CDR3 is TGTACCAGCAGTTTTGCAATCTATGGCTACACCTTC.

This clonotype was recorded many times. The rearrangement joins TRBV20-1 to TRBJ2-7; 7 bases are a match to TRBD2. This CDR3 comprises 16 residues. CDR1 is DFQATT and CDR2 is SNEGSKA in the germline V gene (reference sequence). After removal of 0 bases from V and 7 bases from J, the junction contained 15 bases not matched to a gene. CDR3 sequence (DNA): TGCAGTGCTAGAGATCCGCTAGCGGAAAAACTGTGGGAGCAGTACTTC. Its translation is CSARDPLAEKLWEQYF.

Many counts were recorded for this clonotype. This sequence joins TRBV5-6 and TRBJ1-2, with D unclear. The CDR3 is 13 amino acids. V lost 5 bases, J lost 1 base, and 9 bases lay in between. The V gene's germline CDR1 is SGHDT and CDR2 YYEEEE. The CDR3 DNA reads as TGTGCCAGCAGGCCCCCGAATAACTATGGCTACACCTTC. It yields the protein CASRPPNNYGYTF.

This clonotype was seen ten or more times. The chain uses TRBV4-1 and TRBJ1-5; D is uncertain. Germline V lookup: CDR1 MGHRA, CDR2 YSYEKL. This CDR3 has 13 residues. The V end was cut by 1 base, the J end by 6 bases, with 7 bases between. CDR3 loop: CASSQVTAQPQHF. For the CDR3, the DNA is TGCGCCAGCAGCCAAGTGACCGCTCAGCCCCAGCATTTT.

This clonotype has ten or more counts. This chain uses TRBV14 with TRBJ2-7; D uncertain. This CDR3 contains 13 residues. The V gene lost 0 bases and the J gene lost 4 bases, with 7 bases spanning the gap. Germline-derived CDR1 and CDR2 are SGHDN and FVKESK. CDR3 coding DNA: TGTGCCAGCAGCCAAGACTTAGGGTACGAGCAGTACTTC. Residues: CASSQDLGYEQYF.

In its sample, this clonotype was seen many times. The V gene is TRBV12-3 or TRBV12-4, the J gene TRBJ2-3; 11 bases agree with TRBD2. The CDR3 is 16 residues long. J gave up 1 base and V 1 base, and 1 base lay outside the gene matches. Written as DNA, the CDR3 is TGTGCCAGCAGTTTAGGGGGACTAGCGGGCACAGATACGCAGTATTTT. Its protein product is CASSLGGLAGTDTQYF.

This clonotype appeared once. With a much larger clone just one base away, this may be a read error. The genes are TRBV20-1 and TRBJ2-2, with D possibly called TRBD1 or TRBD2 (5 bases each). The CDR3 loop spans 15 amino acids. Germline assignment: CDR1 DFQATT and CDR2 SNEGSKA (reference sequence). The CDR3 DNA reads TGCAGTGCTACCTCTCAGGACCCCTCCCAAGGGGAGCCGTTTTTT. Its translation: CSATSQDPSQGEPFF.

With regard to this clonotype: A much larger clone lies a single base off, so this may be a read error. The CDR3 coding sequence is TGTGCCAGCACCCCTTGGGGCACAGATACGCAGTATTTT. Its protein is CASTPWGTDTQYF. The chain joins TRBV6-1 to TRBJ2-3; D is ambiguous. The CDR3 is 13 amino acids. Germline V gene sequence: CDR1 MNHNS, CDR2 SASEGT. The V and J ends lost 7 bases and 1 base respectively, with 9 bases between them.

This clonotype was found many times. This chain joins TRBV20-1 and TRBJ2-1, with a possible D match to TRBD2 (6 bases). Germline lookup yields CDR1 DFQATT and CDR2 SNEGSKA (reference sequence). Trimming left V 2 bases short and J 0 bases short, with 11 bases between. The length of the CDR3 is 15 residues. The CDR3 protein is CSARSGSGSYNEQFF. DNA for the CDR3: TGCAGTGCTAGAAGCGGGTCGGGCTCCTACAATGAGCAGTTCTTC.

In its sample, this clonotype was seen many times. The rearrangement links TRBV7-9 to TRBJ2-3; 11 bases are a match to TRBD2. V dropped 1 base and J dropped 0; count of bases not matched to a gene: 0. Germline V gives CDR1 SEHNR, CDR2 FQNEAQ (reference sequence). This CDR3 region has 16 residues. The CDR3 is CASSLGTSGSTDTQYF. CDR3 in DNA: TGTGCCAGCAGCTTAGGGACTAGCGGGAGCACAGATACGCAGTATTTT.

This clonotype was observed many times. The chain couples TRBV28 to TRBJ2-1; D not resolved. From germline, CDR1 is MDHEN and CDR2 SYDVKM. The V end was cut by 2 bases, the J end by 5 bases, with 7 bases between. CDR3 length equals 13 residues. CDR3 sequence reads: CASSLPHDNEQFF. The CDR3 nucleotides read TGTGCCAGCAGTTTACCCCACGACAATGAGCAGTTCTTC.

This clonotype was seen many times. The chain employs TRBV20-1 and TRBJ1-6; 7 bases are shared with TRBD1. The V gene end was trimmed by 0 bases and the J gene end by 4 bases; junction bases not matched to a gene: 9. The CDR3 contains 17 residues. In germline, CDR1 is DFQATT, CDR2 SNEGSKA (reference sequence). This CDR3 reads CSARELGDSYYNSPLHF. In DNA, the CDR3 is TGCAGTGCTAGAGAATTGGGGGACAGCTATTATAATTCACCCCTCCACTTT.

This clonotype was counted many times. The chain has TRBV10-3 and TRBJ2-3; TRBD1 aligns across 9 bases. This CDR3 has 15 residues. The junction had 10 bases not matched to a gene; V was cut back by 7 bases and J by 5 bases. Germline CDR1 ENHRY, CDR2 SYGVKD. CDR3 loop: CAITKGQGGGDTQYF. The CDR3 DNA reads TGTGCCATCACCAAGGGACAGGGAGGCGGAGATACGCAGTATTTT.